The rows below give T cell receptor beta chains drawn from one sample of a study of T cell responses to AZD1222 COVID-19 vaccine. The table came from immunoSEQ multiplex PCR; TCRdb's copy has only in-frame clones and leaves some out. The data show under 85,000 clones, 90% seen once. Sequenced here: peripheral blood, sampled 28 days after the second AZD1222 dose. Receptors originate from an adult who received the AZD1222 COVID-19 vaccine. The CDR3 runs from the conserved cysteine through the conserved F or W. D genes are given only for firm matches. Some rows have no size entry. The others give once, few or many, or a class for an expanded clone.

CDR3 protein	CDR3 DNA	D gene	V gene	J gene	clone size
CASSHDRRGQGEDTQYF	TGTGCCAGCAGCCACGACCGACGAGGACAGGGAGAAGATACGCAGTATTTT	TRBD1	TRBV3-1/TRBV3-2	TRBJ2-3	NA
CATGQRNQPQHF	TGTGCCACGGGACAGAGAAATCAGCCCCAGCATTTT	TRBD1	TRBV19	TRBJ1-5	NA
CASSKYGYTF	TGTGCCAGCAGCAAATATGGCTACACCTTC	NA	TRBV21-1	TRBJ1-2	NA
CATGGAQETQYF	TGTGCCACCGGGGGGGCCCAGGAGACCCAGTACTTC	NA	TRBV15	TRBJ2-5	NA
CASSVATSGVGTQYF	TGTGCCAGCAGCGTAGCCACTAGCGGGGTGGGTACGCAGTATTTT	TRBD2	TRBV9	TRBJ2-3	NA
CSVVRGRGPEAFF	TGCAGCGTTGTACGGGGCAGGGGGCCTGAAGCTTTCTTT	TRBD1	TRBV29-1	TRBJ1-1	NA
CASSQSRDPNSYEQYF	TGTGCCAGCAGCCAGAGCCGGGACCCTAACTCCTACGAGCAGTACTTC	NA	TRBV5-6	TRBJ2-7	few
CASSVEGGQPQHF	TGTGCCAGCAGTGTCGAGGGAGGTCAGCCCCAGCATTTT	NA	TRBV2	TRBJ1-5	NA
CASSPAERETQYF	TGTGCCAGCTCACCAGCCGAGAGGGAGACCCAGTACTTC	NA	TRBV18	TRBJ2-5	NA
CASSLVVDTEAFF	TGCGCCAGCAGCTTGGTCGTGGACACTGAAGCTTTCTTT	NA	TRBV5-1	TRBJ1-1	NA
CASSTGGGATSGNTIYF	TGTGCCAGCAGCACCGGCGGGGGGGCCACCTCTGGAAACACCATATATTTT	NA	TRBV9	TRBJ1-3	NA
CASSLWGGYGYTF	TGTGCCAGCAGCCTATGGGGTGGCTATGGCTACACCTTC	NA	TRBV11-1	TRBJ1-2	NA
CASSIGTTSGPYNEQFF	TGTGCCAGTAGTATAGGGACTACTAGCGGACCTTACAATGAGCAGTTCTTC	TRBD2	TRBV19	TRBJ2-1	NA
CASSRPGLAGVATDTQYF	TGTGCCAGCAGTCGGCCGGGACTAGCGGGGGTTGCCACAGATACGCAGTATTTT	TRBD2	TRBV6-6	TRBJ2-3	NA
CASGLVSVTDITEAFF	TGTGCTAGTGGTTTGGTATCAGTGACTGATATCACTGAAGCTTTCTTT	NA	TRBV12-5	TRBJ1-1	NA
CASSQEGGRAYNSPLHF	TGTGCCAGCAGCCAAGAGGGGGGGAGAGCCTATAATTCACCCCTCCACTTT	NA	TRBV4-2	TRBJ1-6	NA
CATSDSGQGPSYNEQFF	TGTGCCACCAGTGATTCTGGACAGGGCCCCTCCTACAATGAGCAGTTCTTC	TRBD1	TRBV24-1	TRBJ2-1	NA
CAWSLTSGGKYEQFF	TGTGCCTGGAGTCTGACTAGCGGGGGGAAGTATGAGCAGTTCTTC	TRBD2	TRBV30	TRBJ2-1	NA
CASSLTWGNQPQHF	TGCGCCAGCAGCTTGACGTGGGGAAATCAGCCCCAGCATTTT	NA	TRBV5-1	TRBJ1-5	NA
CASTRDGGYEQYF	TGTGCCAGCACCCGGGACGGAGGCTACGAGCAGTACTTC	NA	TRBV12-3/TRBV12-4	TRBJ2-7	NA
CASSSGAGWAGELFF	TGCGCCAGCAGCTCTGGTGCGGGATGGGCCGGGGAGCTGTTTTTT	NA	TRBV5-1	TRBJ2-2	NA
CASKRASGSGGANVLTF	TGTGCCAGCAAAAGGGCTAGCGGGAGTGGTGGGGCCAACGTCCTGACTTTC	TRBD2	TRBV19	TRBJ2-6	NA
CAIRESNQPQHF	TGTGCCATCAGGGAAAGCAATCAGCCCCAGCATTTT	NA	TRBV10-3	TRBJ1-5	NA
CATGTGADTEAFF	TGCGCCACCGGGACAGGGGCGGACACTGAAGCTTTCTTT	TRBD1	TRBV5-1	TRBJ1-1	NA
CSVEEREGRYEQYF	TGCAGCGTTGAAGAGCGGGAGGGCAGGTACGAGCAGTACTTC	TRBD2	TRBV29-1	TRBJ2-7	NA
CASSQPTGGLSYEQYF	TGTGCCAGCAGCCAACCGACAGGGGGTCTCTCCTACGAGCAGTACTTC	TRBD1	TRBV5-5	TRBJ2-7	once
CASSDLPGQGRTEAFF	TGTGCCAGCAGCGACCTACCGGGACAGGGCCGAACTGAAGCTTTCTTT	TRBD1	TRBV7-2	TRBJ1-1	NA
CASRIGDPGTGELFF	TGTGCCAGCAGAATAGGAGATCCGGGCACCGGGGAGCTGTTTTTT	NA	TRBV2	TRBJ2-2	NA
CASSGPGVSPLHF	TGTGCCAGCAGCGGACCGGGGGTTTCACCCCTCCACTTT	NA	TRBV9	TRBJ1-6	NA
CASSKRGQTSYEQYF	TGTGCCAGCAGCAAACGGGGACAGACCTCCTACGAGCAGTACTTC	NA	TRBV21-1	TRBJ2-7	NA
CASSYRGQINTEAFF	TGTGCCAGCAGTTACAGGGGACAAATTAACACTGAAGCTTTCTTT	NA	TRBV6-2/TRBV6-3	TRBJ1-1	NA
CASSLRIRGHQPQHF	TGTGCCAGCAGCCTACGAATCCGAGGACATCAGCCCCAGCATTTT	NA	TRBV7-9	TRBJ1-5	NA
CASSPDGRGANTGELFF	TGTGCCAGCAGTCCGGACGGTCGGGGGGCGAACACCGGGGAGCTGTTTTTT	TRBD2	TRBV5-4	TRBJ2-2	NA
CASSLYPTGGGLNTEAFF	TGTGCCAGCAGTTTATACCCGACAGGGGGCGGATTGAACACTGAAGCTTTCTTT	TRBD1	TRBV27	TRBJ1-1	NA
CASSSSPDGYEQYF	TGTGCCAGCAGCTCCTCTCCCGACGGCTACGAGCAGTACTTC	NA	TRBV7-8	TRBJ2-7	NA
CASSSKTVNTEAFF	TGTGCCAGCAGCTCGAAAACAGTTAACACTGAAGCTTTCTTT	NA	TRBV11-1	TRBJ1-1	few
CASSQVGVSGRGEQFF	TGTGCCAGCAGCCAAGTAGGCGTTTCGGGGCGTGGTGAGCAGTTCTTC	NA	TRBV3-1/TRBV3-2	TRBJ2-1	NA
CATGTGAPQSDEQYF	TGTGCCACCGGGACAGGGGCACCTCAGTCTGACGAGCAGTACTTC	TRBD1	TRBV6-5	TRBJ2-7	once
CASSHPRRTAGYEQYF	TGTGCCAGCAGCCATCCGCGACGGACAGCGGGCTACGAGCAGTACTTC	NA	TRBV28	TRBJ2-7	NA
CASAGRLKRELGYGYTF	TGTGCCAGCGCCGGCCGATTAAAAAGGGAGCTTGGCTATGGCTACACCTTC	NA	TRBV11-3	TRBJ1-2	NA
CASSIGTGYGELFF	TGCGCCAGCAGCATCGGGACAGGGTACGGGGAGCTGTTTTTT	TRBD1	TRBV5-1	TRBJ2-2	NA
CASSPRGANNEKLFF	TGTGCCAGCTCACCACGGGGGGCAAACAATGAAAAACTGTTTTTT	NA	TRBV18	TRBJ1-4	NA
CASSQDPPDSLQETQYF	TGTGCCAGCAGCCAAGATCCCCCCGACAGCCTACAAGAGACCCAGTACTTC	NA	TRBV4-2	TRBJ2-5	NA
CAISELLNQPQHF	TGTGCCATCAGTGAACTCCTCAATCAGCCCCAGCATTTT	NA	TRBV10-3	TRBJ1-5	NA
CASRAPGTEYTEAFF	TGTGCCAGCCGAGCCCCCGGGACGGAATACACTGAAGCTTTCTTT	NA	TRBV25-1	TRBJ1-1	NA
CASGGTASQETQYF	TGTGCCAGCGGAGGGACAGCCTCCCAAGAGACCCAGTACTTC	NA	TRBV2	TRBJ2-5	NA
CASSLGWGLAGMMFEQFF	TGTGCCAGCAGCTTAGGATGGGGACTAGCGGGAATGATGTTTGAGCAGTTCTTC	TRBD2	TRBV11-2	TRBJ2-1	once
CASSSSGTGAYGYTF	TGTGCCAGCAGCTCCTCCGGGACAGGGGCCTATGGCTACACCTTC	TRBD1	TRBV5-8	TRBJ1-2	NA
CASSTEGYQETQYF	TGTGCCAGCAGCACAGAGGGGTACCAAGAGACCCAGTACTTC	NA	TRBV7-6	TRBJ2-5	NA
CSARGGREAFF	TGCAGTGCTCGAGGCGGCAGAGAAGCTTTCTTT	NA	TRBV20-1	TRBJ1-1	NA
CASSVVGEGRNTIYF	TGTGCCAGCAGCGTAGTAGGGGAAGGAAGAAACACCATATATTTT	NA	TRBV9	TRBJ1-3	NA